The 27 T cell receptor beta chains below all came from one sample that was sequenced in a study of tissue T cells after allogeneic stem cell transplantation. The repertoire was sequenced with immunoSEQ multiplex PCR; TCRdb's copy has only in-frame clones and lacks some. The table records 9,500 to 15,000 clones, roughly 70% of them present only once. Sequenced here: tissue from the right colon, sampled at autopsy. The source of these receptors is a woman between 18 and 50 years old with breast cancer.

This clone has a handful of counts. The chain carries TRBV9 and TRBJ2-2; no definite D call. Per germline, CDR1 SGDLS and CDR2 YYNGEE. This CDR3 is built from 13 residues. V was trimmed by 2 bases and J by 6 bases, leaving 8 bases between them. CDR3 in amino acids: CASSVSGAGELFF. CDR3 nucleotide sequence: TGTGCCAGCAGCGTGTCGGGCGCCGGGGAGCTGTTTTTT.

The V call is TRBV7-8, the J call TRBJ2-4, with a possible D match to TRBD1 (6 bases). The CDR3 totals 14 residues. Germline V gives CDR1 SGHVS, CDR2 FQNEAQ. Trimming removed 5 bases from V and 9 bases from J, with 17 bases in between. The chain's CDR3 is CASSPRQVVGIQYF. The CDR3 bases are TGTGCCAGCAGCCCTCGACAGGTGGTGGGCATTCAGTACTTC.

In its sample, this clone was seen once. The J gene is TRBJ1-5, the V gene TRBV27; a weak D match, TRBD1 (5 bases). V shed 2 bases and J shed 5 bases, with 13 bases lying between them. This CDR3 region has 15 residues. Germline V gives CDR1 MNHEY, CDR2 SMNVEV (reference sequence). The CDR3 sequence is CASSLSVDTHQPQHF. The CDR3 DNA reads as TGTGCCAGCAGTTTAAGTGTGGACACCCATCAGCCCCAGCATTTT.

The chain combines TRBV19 with TRBJ2-5; D may be TRBD2 (5 bases). The CDR3 contains 13 residues. With 6 bases removed from V and 2 bases from J, the gap between germline ends came to 10 bases. The germline V gene has CDR1 LNHDA and CDR2 SQIVND (reference sequence). The CDR3 sequence: CASSALVQETQYF. The CDR3 coding sequence is TGTGCCAGTAGCGCACTAGTTCAAGAGACCCAGTACTTC.

This chain joins TRBV11-2 and TRBJ1-5; 7 bases match TRBD1. This CDR3 comprises 14 residues. The ends lost 5 bases at V and 10 bases at J; junction bases unmatched: 11. CDR1 is SGHAT, CDR2 FQNNGV, per germline. The DNA for the CDR3 is TGTGCCAGCAGCGCAAACAGGGGCTCAGGTCCCCAGCATTTT. Its protein is CASSANRGSGPQHF.

The chain uses TRBV29-1 and TRBJ2-1; D is unclear. From germline, CDR1 is SQVTM and CDR2 ANQGSEA. The V gene lost 4 bases and the J gene lost 8 bases, with 12 bases spanning the gap. The CDR3 covers 12 residues. CDR3 sequence: CSVGLPSYEQFF. The CDR3 DNA sequence: TGCAGCGTTGGGTTGCCGAGTTATGAGCAGTTCTTC.

The chain couples TRBV7-2 to TRBJ1-6; D uncertain. CDR1 SGHTA and CDR2 FQGNSA come from the germline V gene. CDR3 length: 14 residues. V lost 5 bases, J lost 9 bases, and 14 bases lay in between. The DNA for the CDR3 is TGTGCCAGCAGCCCCCAGGCTTCGGGTTCACCCCTCCACTTT. Translation gives CASSPQASGSPLHF.

The V and J genes are TRBV7-2 and TRBJ2-5; tentative D call: TRBD2 (5 bases). The CDR3 contains 16 residues. Trimming removed 1 base at V and 4 bases at J, with 16 bases between. Germline CDR1 SGHTA, CDR2 FQGNSA. CDR3 protein: CASSLDFAKGRETQYF. CDR3 coding DNA: TGTGCCAGCAGCTTAGATTTCGCAAAAGGGAGAGAGACCCAGTACTTC.

The chain joins TRBV5-5 to TRBJ2-7, with D uncertain. The germline CDR1 and CDR2 sequences are SGHKS and YYEKEE (reference sequence). Trimming stripped 0 bases from V and 2 bases from J, with 12 bases between. The CDR3 is made up of 15 amino acids. CDR3 DNA: TGTGCCAGCAGCTTGGAGGGCACCTACGCCTACGAGCAGTACTTC. As protein: CASSLEGTYAYEQYF. The full variable domain, rest sourced from reference TRBV5-5 and TRBJ2-7, is DAGVTQSPTHLIKTRGQQVTLRCSPISGHKSVSWYQQVLGQGPQFIFQYYEKEERGRGNFPDRFSARQFPNYSSELNVNALLLGDSALYLCASSLEGTYAYEQYFGPGTRLTVT.

In its sample, this clone was seen once. The chain couples TRBV5-1 to TRBJ2-1, with D tentatively TRBD2 (7 bases). Germline CDR1 and CDR2: SGHRS and YFSETQ. Trimming took 7 bases from V and 8 from J, leaving 10 bases between them. The CDR3 consists of 11 residues. CDR3 in DNA: TGCGCCAGCGCGGGGGCCGATGAGCAGTTCTTC. Translation: CASAGADEQFF.

J is TRBJ2-1 and V is TRBV9; weak D call: TRBD2 (6 bases). CDR1 and CDR2 from the germline V gene are SGDLS and YYNGEE. The V end was cut by 3 bases, the J end by 2 bases, with 12 bases between. This CDR3 is built from 15 residues. This CDR3 is CASSAREKTYNEQFF. The CDR3, as DNA: TGTGCCAGCAGCGCCCGGGAGAAGACCTACAATGAGCAGTTCTTC.

The chain recombines TRBV5-4 with TRBJ2-3; D is tentatively TRBD1 or TRBD2 (6 bases each). The CDR3 has 15 residues. CDR1 and CDR2 (germline): SGHNT, YYREEE (reference sequence). Between the trimmed V and J ends, which lost 5 bases and 5 bases, there was a span of 18 bases. CDR3 DNA sequence: TGTGCCAGCAGATACGGGGGCAGGGTGCGAGATACGCAGTATTTT. Translation gives CASRYGGRVRDTQYF. Drawing the rest from reference TRBV5-4 and TRBJ2-3, the complete variable domain is ETGVTQSPTHLIKTRGQQVTLRCSSQSGHNTVSWYQQALGQGPQFIFQYYREEENGRGNFPPRFSGLQFPNYSSELNVNALELDDSALYLCASRYGGRVRDTQYFGPGTRLTVL.

Details on this clone: Other nucleotide sequences from this sample produce the same CDR3. The rearrangement joins TRBV6-5 to TRBJ2-5; either TRBD1 or TRBD2 may fit D (5 bases each). Germline CDR1 and CDR2: MNHEY and SVGAGI. Trimming removed 5 bases from V and 2 bases from J, with 12 bases in between. This CDR3 has 14 residues. The CDR3 coding sequence is TGTGCCAGCAGTCGGGGACGGATTCAAGAGACCCAGTACTTC. Its translation: CASSRGRIQETQYF.

The V gene is TRBV5-1, the J gene TRBJ1-1; D gene unclear. V was trimmed by 2 bases and J by 0 bases, leaving 5 bases between them. The germline V gene encodes CDR1 SGHRS and CDR2 YFSETQ. CDR3 length: 13 amino acids. CDR3 residues: CASSFAMNTEAFF. CDR3 coding DNA: TGCGCCAGCAGCTTCGCAATGAACACTGAAGCTTTCTTT.

This clone has only one observation. This chain joins TRBV4-1 and TRBJ2-3, with TRBD2 identical over 12 bases. V shed 5 bases, J shed 4 bases, and the junction held 10 bases outside the gene matches. This CDR3 is 17 amino acids long. Germline V lookup: CDR1 MGHRA, CDR2 YSYEKL. CDR3 coding DNA: TGCGCCAGCAGCTCAAGGAGACTAGCGGGGGAGGCAGATACGCAGTATTTT. This encodes CASSSRRLAGEADTQYF.

V and J are TRBV18 and TRBJ2-7; TRBD2 is a possible D gene (6 bases). The length of the CDR3 is 13 residues. V gave up 4 bases and J gave up 4 bases, with 11 bases separating them. The V gene's germline CDR1 is KGHSH and CDR2 LQKENI. This chain's CDR3 is CASSLGSGYEQYF. CDR3 DNA: TGTGCCAGCTCACTGGGTAGCGGATACGAGCAGTACTTC.

The rearrangement links TRBV4-2 to TRBJ2-7; D unresolved. This CDR3 has 13 amino acids. Trimming stripped 1 base from V and 3 bases from J, with 7 bases between. CDR1 and CDR2 from the germline V gene are LGHNA and YNFKEQ. This chain's CDR3 is CASSQAPNYEQYF. The CDR3 bases are TGTGCCAGCAGCCAAGCTCCTAACTACGAGCAGTACTTC.

This clone was seen only once. The chain uses TRBV6-5 and TRBJ2-5, with D unresolved. Between the trimmed V and J ends, which lost 7 bases and 5 bases, there was a span of 14 bases. Germline loops: CDR1 MNHEY, CDR2 SVGAGI. The CDR3 is made up of 13 amino acids. CDR3 amino acids: CASTPSLIETQYF. CDR3 in DNA: TGTGCCAGCACCCCGAGCCTTATCGAGACCCAGTACTTC.

V and J are TRBV5-5 and TRBJ2-5, with D tentatively TRBD2 (6 bases). The V and J ends lost 2 bases and 9 bases respectively, with 20 bases between them. Per germline, CDR1 SGHKS and CDR2 YYEKEE (reference sequence). The CDR3 spans 15 residues. This chain's CDR3 is CASSLGGALGGAQYF. CDR3 bases: TGTGCCAGCAGCTTAGGAGGGGCCCTAGGTGGGGCCCAGTACTTC.

This chain uses TRBV12-3 or TRBV12-4 with TRBJ2-5; D not resolved. This CDR3 has 11 residues. Trimming cost V 2 bases and J 4 bases, with 2 bases left between them. CDR3 loop: CASSLRETQYF. CDR3 in DNA: TGTGCCAGCAGTTTAAGAGAGACCCAGTACTTC.

This chain connects TRBV5-4 to TRBJ2-7; 7 bases align to TRBD2. V gave up 9 bases and J gave up 6 bases; unmatched junction bases: 9. The length of the CDR3 is 12 residues. Germline V gene data show CDR1 as SGHNT and CDR2 as YYREEE (reference sequence). The chain's CDR3 is CATTSAGREQYF. CDR3 sequence (DNA): TGTGCCACCACTAGCGCCGGACGCGAGCAGTACTTC. The full variable domain, completed using reference TRBV5-4 and TRBJ2-7, is ETGVTQSPTHLIKTRGQQVTLRCSSQSGHNTVSWYQQALGQGPQFIFQYYREEENGRGNFPPRFSGLQFPNYSSELNVNALELDDSALYLCATTSAGREQYFGPGTRLTVT.

The CDR3 region has the DNA TGTGCCAGCAGCCAGGGACTAGCGTTTAGCACAGATACGCAGTATTTT. This sequence encodes CASSQGLAFSTDTQYF. The genes are TRBV7-2 and TRBJ2-3; 10 positions agree with TRBD2. J was trimmed by 0 bases and V by 5 bases; bases with no gene match: 5. The CDR3 length is 16 residues. Germline values: CDR1 SGHTA, CDR2 FQGNSA.

This clone was seen more than once but under ten times. The chain is built from TRBV27 and TRBJ1-4; 9 bases are shared with TRBD1. The V gene's germline CDR1 is MNHEY and CDR2 SMNVEV (reference sequence). V trimming: 6 bases; J trimming: 10 bases; junction bases outside the gene matches: 9. The CDR3 sequence is 14 residues long. The CDR3 DNA reads TGTGCCAGCAGCGAAGGGACAGGGAACCGAAAACTGTTTTTT. This sequence encodes CASSEGTGNRKLFF.

The chain carries TRBV2 and TRBJ2-2, with D uncertain. This CDR3 comprises 14 residues. CDR1 is SNHLY and CDR2 is FYNNEI in the germline V gene. V was cut by 6 bases and J by 4 bases, with 12 bases left in between. This CDR3 reads CASSKLKGTGELFF. The CDR3 nucleotides read TGTGCCAGCAGCAAATTGAAAGGCACCGGGGAGCTGTTTTTT.

The chain combines TRBV9 with TRBJ2-1; 9 bases line up with TRBD2. V lost 1 base, J lost 6 bases, and 8 bases stayed unmatched. The germline V gene has CDR1 SGDLS and CDR2 YYNGEE. The CDR3 consists of 16 residues. The CDR3 nucleotides are TGTGCCAGCAGCGTACTGGGGGCGGGAGGGGCCAATGAGCAGTTCTTC. Encoded protein: CASSVLGAGGANEQFF.

The chain has TRBV6-2 or TRBV6-3 and TRBJ2-5; D is unclear. Looked up from germline, CDR1 is MNHEY and CDR2 is SVGEGT. V shed 6 bases and J shed 5 bases, with 10 bases lying between them. The CDR3 is 12 residues long. The CDR3 sequence: CASSPRVETQYF. CDR3 bases: TGTGCCAGCAGCCCCCGAGTGGAGACCCAGTACTTC.

This clone was seen a handful of times. This sequence joins TRBV4-1 and TRBJ1-2, with D hard to call. V dropped 1 base and J dropped 3 bases, with 12 bases sitting between them. The CDR3 has 15 residues. Germline V lookup: CDR1 MGHRA, CDR2 YSYEKL. DNA for the CDR3: TGCGCCAGCAGCCAAGTCAGCAGGATGGACTATGGCTACACCTTC. Its protein is CASSQVSRMDYGYTF.